The clone carrying this TCR beta chain turned up a few times. This CDR3 region has 13 residues. The V end was cut by 8 bases, the J end by 0 bases, with 10 bases between. This sample stems from a study of identical twins. Donors uniformly comprised healthy Caucasians. TCRdb ran MiXCR on the 5' RACE reads and lists one entry per CDR3 protein. The sample has about 530,000 distinct CDR3 sequences; 20% to 25% are singletons. These same data were also listed under a study on yellow fever vaccine responses in identical twins.

The receptor comes from a woman under 30 in good health. The sequenced sample consisted of CD4+ T cells sorted from blood. The rearrangement uses TRBV12-3 or TRBV12-4 and TRBJ1-1, with unresolved D. Written as DNA, the CDR3 is TGTGCCAGCTCAGGATTTATGAACACTGAAGCTTTCTTT. Protein: CASSGFMNTEAFF.